The rows below give T cell receptor beta chains drawn from one sample of a study of CD8+ T cells in alopecia areata. The repertoire was sequenced with immunoSEQ multiplex PCR; TCRdb's copy has only in-frame clones and lacks some. The sample gives some 130,000 clones, roughly 52% of which show up once; 15% to 20% is in the top ten. Sequenced material: CD8+ T cells sorted from blood, taken at week 4, from a patient treated with tofacitinib. These receptors all come from a human donor with alopecia areata. The CDR3 runs from the conserved cysteine through the conserved F or W. D genes are given only for firm matches. Size is stated for part of the rows, as once, few or many counts, or as a class when the clone is expanded.

J gene,V gene,D gene,clone size,CDR3 DNA,CDR3 protein
TRBJ2-2,TRBV10-1,NA,NA,TGCGCCAGCAGTGAGAATGTGAGGTCCGGCGGGGAGCTGTTTTTT,CASSENVRSGGELFF
TRBJ2-5,TRBV5-1,TRBD2,NA,TGCGCCAGCAGCTCGGGACTAGCGGCCCAAGAGACCCAGTACTTC,CASSSGLAAQETQYF
TRBJ2-2,TRBV4-1,NA,few,TGCGCCAGCAGCCAAGGACTACACACCGGGGAGCTGTTTTTT,CASSQGLHTGELFF
TRBJ1-1,TRBV2,NA,NA,TGTGCCAGCGGTCCCGGGCTGAACACTGAAGCTTTCTTT,CASGPGLNTEAFF
TRBJ1-1,TRBV5-4,TRBD1,few,TGTGCCAGCAGCTACCAGGGGGATTTGACTTTCTTT,CASSYQGDLTFF
TRBJ1-6,TRBV30,NA,NA,TGTGCCTGGAGTGTTGACAGTCCAACCTATAATTCACCCCTCCACTTT,CAWSVDSPTYNSPLHF
TRBJ2-1,TRBV27,NA,few,TGTGCCAGCAGTTCCGGGACATTCGATGAGCAGTTCTTC,CASSSGTFDEQFF
TRBJ1-6,TRBV2,NA,NA,TGTGCCGGAGACACCCCAGGGATTTCACCCCTCCACTTT,CAGDTPGISPLHF
TRBJ1-5,TRBV2,NA,few,TGTGCCAGCAGTGAAGGGGGACAGCCCCAGCATTTT,CASSEGGQPQHF
TRBJ2-7,TRBV5-6,NA,once,TGTGCCAGCAGCTTGGCCGCGGCAGGGAACGAGCAGTACTTC,CASSLAAAGNEQYF
TRBJ2-7,TRBV19,NA,NA,TGTGCCAGTAGTTCCGGGACTGGGAACTACGAGCAGTACTTC,CASSSGTGNYEQYF
TRBJ1-5,TRBV15,TRBD1,NA,TGTGCCACCAGCACCCTAACAGGGGAGCGGGATTTT,CATSTLTGERDF
TRBJ2-1,TRBV25-1,NA,NA,TGTGCCAGCAGTGAATTATTCACCTACAATGAGCAGTTCTTC,CASSELFTYNEQFF
TRBJ2-2,TRBV27,NA,NA,TGTGCCAGCAGTCCTCGGACAGAGAGACTCACCGGGGAGCTGTTTTTT,CASSPRTERLTGELFF
TRBJ2-1,TRBV11-2,TRBD2,few,TGTGCCAGCAGCGACCCGGCGGGGGGCCACAATGAGCAGTTCTTC,CASSDPAGGHNEQFF
TRBJ2-7,TRBV6-5,TRBD2,NA,TGTGCCAGCAGTTGGGGGGGAACACATGAGCAGTACTTC,CASSWGGTHEQYF
TRBJ1-5,TRBV6-5,NA,few,TGTGCCAGCAGCCCCGACAGTCTTTTGCAGCCCCAGCATTTT,CASSPDSLLQPQHF